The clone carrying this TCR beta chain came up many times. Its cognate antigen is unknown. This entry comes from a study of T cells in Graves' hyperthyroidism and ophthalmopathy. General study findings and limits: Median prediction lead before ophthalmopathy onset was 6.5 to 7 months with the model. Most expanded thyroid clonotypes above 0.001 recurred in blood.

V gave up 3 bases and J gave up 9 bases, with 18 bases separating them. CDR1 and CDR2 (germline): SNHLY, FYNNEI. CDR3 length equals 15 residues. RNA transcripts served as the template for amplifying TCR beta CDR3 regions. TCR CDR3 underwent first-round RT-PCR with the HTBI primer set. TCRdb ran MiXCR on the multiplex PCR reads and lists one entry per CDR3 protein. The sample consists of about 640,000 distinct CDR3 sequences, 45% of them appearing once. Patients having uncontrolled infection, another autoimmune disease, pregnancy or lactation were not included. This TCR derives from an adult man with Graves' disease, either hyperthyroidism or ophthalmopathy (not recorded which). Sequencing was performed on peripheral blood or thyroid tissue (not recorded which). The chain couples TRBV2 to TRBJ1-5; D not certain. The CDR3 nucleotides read TGTGCCAGCAGTGAGGCCAAGGGTTCTGTTAGGCCCCAGCATTTT. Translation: CASSEAKGSVRPQHF.